Described below is a single T cell receptor (beta chain) sequence and its context. As yet, its antigen is unknown. Produced via immunoSEQ multiplex PCR; TCRdb's table is partial and in-frame only. This table holds some 120,000 clones, roughly 91% found once. From germline, CDR1 is SEHNR and CDR2 FQNEAQ (reference sequence). The CDR3 is 16 residues long. Trimming cost V 4 bases and J 2 bases, with 14 bases left between them. The data originate from a study of T cell responses to AZD1222 COVID-19 vaccine. Regarding the study as a whole: Clonal diversity was possibly underestimated, and white British individuals and females predominated among donors. No day 14 peak samples; only post-peak repertoires were characterized.

The sample here was peripheral blood, taken on day 0 of MenACWY control vaccination. J is TRBJ2-2 and V is TRBV7-9; D possibly corresponds to TRBD1 (6 bases). The receptor's source is an adult in good health. The CDR3 DNA reads as TGTGCCAGCAGCTCAACCGGGACAATAAACACCGGGGAGCTGTTTTTT. Translating it yields CASSSTGTINTGELFF.